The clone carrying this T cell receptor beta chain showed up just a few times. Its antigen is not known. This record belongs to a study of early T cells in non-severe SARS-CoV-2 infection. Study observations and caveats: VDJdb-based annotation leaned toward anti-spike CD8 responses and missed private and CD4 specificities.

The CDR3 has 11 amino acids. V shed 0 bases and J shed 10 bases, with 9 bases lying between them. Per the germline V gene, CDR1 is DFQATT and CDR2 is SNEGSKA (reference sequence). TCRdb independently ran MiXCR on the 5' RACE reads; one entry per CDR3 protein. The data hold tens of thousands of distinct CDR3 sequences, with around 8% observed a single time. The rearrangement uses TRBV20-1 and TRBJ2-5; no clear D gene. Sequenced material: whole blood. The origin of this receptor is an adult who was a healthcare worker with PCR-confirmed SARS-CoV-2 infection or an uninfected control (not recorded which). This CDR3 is CSARELMGQYF. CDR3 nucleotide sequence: TGCAGTGCTAGAGAATTGATGGGCCAGTACTTC.